The following is a T cell receptor beta chain sequence with its context. Its target is not known. Profiled with immunoSEQ multiplex PCR; TCRdb holds only in-frame clones, not every one. The table records more than 20,000 clones, approximately 77% of them present only once. The sample originates from a study of T cells in narcolepsy. Whole-study context: Enrolled donors included narcolepsy type 1 or type 2 patients and healthy controls. Whole-study findings and limits: Reportedly, autoreactive clonotypes were serially detected in patients' blood but not controls'. In some patient and control memory CD4+ samples, autoreactive clones were absent. Same-patient CSF and blood CD4+ T cell clonotypes included HCRT-specific and TRIB2-specific autoreactive ones.

CDR3 length: 13 residues. Germline loops: CDR1 MNHEY, CDR2 SVGAGI. V dropped 5 bases and J dropped 2; count of bases not matched to a gene: 2. This sequence joins TRBV6-5 and TRBJ1-2, with 7 bases identical to TRBD1. The sample comprised memory (CD45RA-) CD4+ T cells from blood. This TCR was sampled from a human donor in good health. The CDR3 DNA reads TGTGCCAGCAGTCGACAGGGAAACTATGGCTACACCTTC. Encoded protein: CASSRQGNYGYTF.